These T cell receptor beta chains were read from a single sample in a study of a mutant IDH1 vaccine in newly diagnosed glioma. Assay used: immunoSEQ multiplex PCR; TCRdb lists only in-frame clones, some missing. Altogether over 20,000 clones are present, just over 90% being singletons, with the ten largest covering about 9.2%. The specimen was PBMCs, collected from a glioma patient treated with radiotherapy, temozolomide or both. The receptors were sampled from a man aged 25-40 years with glioma. Both conserved end residues are part of each CDR3. Each record gives: V gene, CDR3 protein.

TRBV6-6,CASRTNWDRAGNTIYF
TRBV7-9,CASSSPGLAGVWSYNEQFF
TRBV5-1,CASSFPNTEAFF
TRBV29-1,CSVARGAGSLTGELFF
TRBV2,CASSERPGIDEQYF
TRBV7-8,CASSPLSVGRGLSYEQYF
TRBV5-1,CASSLAGTGLYEQYF
TRBV2,CASQDPLGYNEQFF
TRBV13,CASSRDRRYEQYF
TRBV6-5,CATRRKLYSYEQYF
TRBV11-2,CASSSGGTQYF
TRBV19,CASSIRGQGKAFF
TRBV5-1,CASSLAGQGNTGELFF
TRBV20-1,CSARPVDEQFF
TRBV27,CASSSGTSGYNEQFF
TRBV16,CASSQAKNIQYF
TRBV9,CASSVAASGSRSSYNEQFF
TRBV5-4,CASSFAGTYEQYF
TRBV6-5,CASSSDRLSNQPQHF
TRBV5-5,CASSLDPQGARGYTF
TRBV5-5,CASSDAQGLYGYTF
TRBV6-6,CASSRDLGTGDYGYTF
TRBV28,CASSPLDVYRVVDTGELFF
TRBV18,CASSPLTGTVNTEAFF
TRBV20-1,CSALDNYGYTF
TRBV10-3,CAISETQGTVTEAFF
TRBV27,CASSPVRTGEQAFF
TRBV5-1,CASSLTRGYNEQFF
TRBV19,CASKEVGVTEAFF
TRBV7-9,CASSTGYGYTF
TRBV7-9,CASSLGIWDTNNEQFF
TRBV6-1,CASSVRNLGSYEQYF
TRBV7-9,CASRKGQGAGNTIYF
TRBV9,CASSAGSRGNADTQYF
TRBV28,CASSSQGFPYEQYF
TRBV7-6,CASSPNVDRGNEQYF
TRBV29-1,CSVEGRGTTEAFF
TRBV5-1,CASSLWDSEEKLFF
TRBV19,CASSPGPHNYGYTF
TRBV19,CASSPGIGYEQYF
TRBV10-3,CAISGTSGEETQYF
TRBV5-4,CASSLEAGKGETQYF
TRBV20-1,CSALRGEGKFF
TRBV6-1,CASNLGSARSYEQYF
TRBV6-1,CASSERGGTGAQYF
TRBV16,CASSQGHFQETQYF
TRBV19,CASSNRATNEKLFF
TRBV5-1,CASSSSTHYNEQFF